This T cell receptor beta chain was recovered during a study of blood T cell repertoires in COVID-19 (dated by TCRdb to the early 2020s). Some background on the complete study: Samples covering the acute and convalescent phases of COVID-19 were provided by collaborators in the United States, Italy and Spain. The material from the prospective study consisted of cDNA or gDNA derived from T cells, B-cell-depleted T cells, or PBMCs. The dataset comprised deeply sampled blood TCRbeta repertoires from subjects exposed to, actively infected with, or recovered from COVID-19. The repertoires were made available in a free public database intended to serve as a resource for research on the immune response to SARS-CoV-2. The samples were drawn from two sources: the first 160 participants of the ongoing ImmuneRACE study, and some 1,300 subjects contributed by 6 global collaborators. The sample metadata nearly always contained a de-identified subject ID, COVID-19 status, age in years and sex. Where available, HLA class I and class II types were taken from metadata supplied by the sample provider and were not determined by assay-based typing. Study-wide conclusions, independent of this receptor: The amount of clinical and demographic metadata varied by source and participant and was provided uncurated.

This clone appeared a single time. This clone's antigen is unknown. No quality values exist for individual bases; no much larger clone is one base distant. TCRbeta CDR3 regions were amplified from genomic DNA by means of the immunoSEQ Assay, a bias-controlled multiplex PCR. The published analysis was carried out like this. Within the assay, amplification of reference gene primers was used to estimate how many nucleated cells each sample contained. Sequence reads were collapsed and filtered to measure the absolute abundance of every unique TCRbeta CDR3 rearrangement. For each sample, productive Simpson clonality was calculated as the square root of Simpson's diversity index across productive rearrangements. Here the immuneACCESS table is served through TCRdb, limited to in-frame sequences with V and J called. Missing clones are a known gap in these copies; in checked studies unresolved V genes cover under half, and the rest lacks a known reason. For V, J and clone size, that table is used; D and trimming come from the DNA. Recorded for this sample are about 370,000 clones; about 87% of them occurred a single time. The top ten clones comprise 8.5% to 12% of the sample.

In Seattle, one collaborating source enrolled patients while the infection was active and tracked those patients longitudinally over the course of disease. The collaborating institutions used their own protocols to collect whole blood in K2EDTA tubes. For TCRbeta analysis, collaborator samples were shipped as frozen whole blood, as isolated PBMCs, or as DNA extracted from either sample type. V loses 2 bases, J loses 0 bases, and the germline ends lie 7 bases apart. CDR1 LGHDT and CDR2 YNNKEL are derived from the germline V gene (reference sequence). The CDR3 numbers 14 residues from cysteine through phenylalanine. The read is trimmed to its CDR3 DNA, 42 bases read in frame from base 1.

The V and J genes are TRBV3-1 (or the pseudogene TRBV3-2) and TRBJ1-1, with the D gene uncertain. The sequenced sample was peripheral blood. This receptor was taken from a woman under 40 with COVID-19, enrolled during active disease. The CDR3 reads CASSQNRLNTEAFF. At the DNA level, the sequence is TGTGCCAGCAGCCAAAACAGATTGAACACTGAAGCTTTCTTT.